This TCR beta chain emerged from a study of cytomegalovirus exposure and HLA in healthy donors. PCR amplification relied on 60 Vbeta primers (plus 13 Jbeta primers). TCRdb keeps only in-frame clones here, not all; method: immunoSEQ multiplex PCR. The table for this sample gives about 130,000 clones. Germline-derived CDR1 and CDR2 are SGHVS and FQNEAQ. The CDR3 extends over 15 amino acids. V gave up 0 bases and J gave up 9 bases, with 18 bases separating them. The chain couples TRBV7-8 to TRBJ2-7; a possible D gene is TRBD1 (5 bases). The sequenced sample consisted of PBMCs. This sequence originates from a man aged 40-49 years in good health and CMV-seronegative. The CDR3 coding sequence is TGTGCCAGCAGCTTAGCAGGCAGGAGTGGTAGGGGGCAGTACTTC. The encoded protein is CASSLAGRSGRGQYF. The variable domain in full, completed from reference TRBV7-8 and TRBJ2-7, reads GAGVSQSPRYKVAKRGQDVALRCDPISGHVSLFWYQQALGQGPEFLTYFQNEAQLDKSGLPSDRFFAERPEGSVSTLKIQRTQQEDSAVYLCASSLAGRSGRGQYFGPGTRLTVT.